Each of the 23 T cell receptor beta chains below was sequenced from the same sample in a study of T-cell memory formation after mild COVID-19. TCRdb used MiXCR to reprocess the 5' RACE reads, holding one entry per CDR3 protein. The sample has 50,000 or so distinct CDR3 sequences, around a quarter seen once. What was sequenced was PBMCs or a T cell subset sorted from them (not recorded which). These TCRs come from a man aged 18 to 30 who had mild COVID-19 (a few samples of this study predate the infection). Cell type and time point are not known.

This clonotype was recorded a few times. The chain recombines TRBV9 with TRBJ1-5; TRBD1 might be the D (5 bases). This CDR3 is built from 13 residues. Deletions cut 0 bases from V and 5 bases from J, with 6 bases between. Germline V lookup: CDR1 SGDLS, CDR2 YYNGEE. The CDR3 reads CASSVAGYQPQHF. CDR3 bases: TGTGCCAGCAGCGTAGCAGGGTATCAGCCCCAGCATTTT.

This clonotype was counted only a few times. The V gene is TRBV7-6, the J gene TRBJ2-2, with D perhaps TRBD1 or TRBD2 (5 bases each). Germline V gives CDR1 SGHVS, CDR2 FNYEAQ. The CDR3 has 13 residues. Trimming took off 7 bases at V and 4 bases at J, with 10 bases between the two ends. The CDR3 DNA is TGTGCCAGCACCACTAGGGGCACCGGGGAGCTGTTTTTT. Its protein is CASTTRGTGELFF.

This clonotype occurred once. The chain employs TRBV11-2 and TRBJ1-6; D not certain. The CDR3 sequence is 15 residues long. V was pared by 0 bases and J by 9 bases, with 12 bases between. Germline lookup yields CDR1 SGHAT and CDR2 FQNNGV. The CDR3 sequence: CASSLDPDVGSPLHF. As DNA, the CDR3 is TGTGCCAGCAGCTTAGATCCGGATGTGGGTTCACCCCTCCACTTT.

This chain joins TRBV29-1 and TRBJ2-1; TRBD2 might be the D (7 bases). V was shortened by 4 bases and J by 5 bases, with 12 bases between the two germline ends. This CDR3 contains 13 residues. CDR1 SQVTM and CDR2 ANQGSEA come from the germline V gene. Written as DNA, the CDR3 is TGCAGCGTTGTGGTCGGGGGGCACAATGAGCAGTTCTTC. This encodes CSVVVGGHNEQFF.

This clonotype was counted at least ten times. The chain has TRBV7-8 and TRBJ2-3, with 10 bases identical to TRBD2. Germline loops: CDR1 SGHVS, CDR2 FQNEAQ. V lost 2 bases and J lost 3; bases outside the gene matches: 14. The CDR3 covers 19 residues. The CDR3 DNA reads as TGTGCCAGCAGCTTAAGCGGGGGGGCGAGTGTCACAGTGACAGATACGCAGTATTTT. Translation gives CASSLSGGASVTVTDTQYF.

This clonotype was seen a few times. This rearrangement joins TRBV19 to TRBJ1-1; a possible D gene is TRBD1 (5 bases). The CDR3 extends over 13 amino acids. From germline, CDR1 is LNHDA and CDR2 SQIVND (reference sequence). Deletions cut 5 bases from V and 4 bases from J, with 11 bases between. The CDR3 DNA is TGTGCCAGTAGTCCCCAGGGCCCCACTGAAGCTTTCTTT. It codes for CASSPQGPTEAFF.

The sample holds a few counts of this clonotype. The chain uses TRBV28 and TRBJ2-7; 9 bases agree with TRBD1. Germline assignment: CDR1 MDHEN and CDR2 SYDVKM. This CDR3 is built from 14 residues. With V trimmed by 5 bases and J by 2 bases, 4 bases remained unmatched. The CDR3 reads CASSGDRETYEQYV. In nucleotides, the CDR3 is TGTGCCAGCAGTGGGGACAGGGAGACCTACGAGCAGTACGTC.

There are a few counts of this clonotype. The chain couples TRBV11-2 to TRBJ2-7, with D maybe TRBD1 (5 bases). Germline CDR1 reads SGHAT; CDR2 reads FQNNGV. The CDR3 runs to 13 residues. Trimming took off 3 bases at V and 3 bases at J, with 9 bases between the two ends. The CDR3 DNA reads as TGTGCCAGCAGCTTTTCTCAGGGCTACGAGCAGTACTTC. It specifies CASSFSQGYEQYF.

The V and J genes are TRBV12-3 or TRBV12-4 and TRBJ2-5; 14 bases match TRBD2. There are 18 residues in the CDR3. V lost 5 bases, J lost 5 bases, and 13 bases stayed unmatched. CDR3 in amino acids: CASSATKTSGGEMETQYF. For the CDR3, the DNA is TGTGCCAGCAGTGCTACAAAGACTAGCGGGGGGGAGATGGAGACCCAGTACTTC.

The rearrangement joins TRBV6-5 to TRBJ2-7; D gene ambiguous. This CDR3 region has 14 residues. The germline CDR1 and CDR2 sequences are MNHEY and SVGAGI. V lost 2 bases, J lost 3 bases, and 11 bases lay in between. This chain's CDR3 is CASSYEALGYEQYF. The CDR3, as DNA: TGTGCCAGCAGTTACGAAGCCCTGGGCTACGAGCAGTACTTC.

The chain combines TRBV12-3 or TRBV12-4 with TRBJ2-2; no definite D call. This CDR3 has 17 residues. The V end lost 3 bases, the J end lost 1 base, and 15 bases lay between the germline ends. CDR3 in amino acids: CASSFPPGRENTGELFF. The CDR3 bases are TGTGCCAGCAGTTTTCCACCGGGCCGAGAGAACACCGGGGAGCTGTTTTTT.

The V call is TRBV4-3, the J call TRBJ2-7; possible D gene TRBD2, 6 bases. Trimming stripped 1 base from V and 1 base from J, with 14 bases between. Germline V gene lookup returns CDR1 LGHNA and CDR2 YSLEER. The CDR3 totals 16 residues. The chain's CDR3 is CASSQASRLGSYEQYF. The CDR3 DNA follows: TGCGCCAGCAGCCAAGCATCCCGACTAGGATCCTACGAGCAGTACTTC.

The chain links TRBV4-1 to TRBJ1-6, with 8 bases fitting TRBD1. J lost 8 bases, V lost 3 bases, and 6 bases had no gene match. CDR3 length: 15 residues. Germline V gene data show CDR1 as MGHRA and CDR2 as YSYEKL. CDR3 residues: CASSQIRQGYSPLHF. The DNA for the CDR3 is TGCGCCAGCAGCCAGATTCGACAGGGGTATTCACCCCTCCACTTT.

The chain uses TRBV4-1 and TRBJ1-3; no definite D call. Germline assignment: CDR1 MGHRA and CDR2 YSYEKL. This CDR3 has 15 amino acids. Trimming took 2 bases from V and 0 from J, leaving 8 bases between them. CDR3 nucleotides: TGCGCCAGCAGCCAACCGTCCGACTCTGGAAACACCATATATTTT. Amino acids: CASSQPSDSGNTIYF.

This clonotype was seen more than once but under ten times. In nucleotides, the CDR3 is TGTGCCAGCTTATCCACGGGGGGGGTCGAGCAGTACTTC. It specifies CASLSTGGVEQYF. The chain links TRBV6-2 or TRBV6-3 to TRBJ2-7, with 8 positions matching TRBD2. CDR1 MNHEY and CDR2 SVGEGT come from the germline V gene. The CDR3 is 13 amino acids. V dropped 8 bases and J dropped 6; count of bases not matched to a gene: 9.

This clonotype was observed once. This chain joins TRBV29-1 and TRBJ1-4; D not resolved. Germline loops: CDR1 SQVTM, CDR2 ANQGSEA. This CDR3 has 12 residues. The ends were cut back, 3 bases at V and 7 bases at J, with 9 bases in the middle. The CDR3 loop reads CSVESRGEKLFF. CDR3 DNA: TGCAGCGTTGAGTCCCGGGGTGAAAAACTGTTTTTT.

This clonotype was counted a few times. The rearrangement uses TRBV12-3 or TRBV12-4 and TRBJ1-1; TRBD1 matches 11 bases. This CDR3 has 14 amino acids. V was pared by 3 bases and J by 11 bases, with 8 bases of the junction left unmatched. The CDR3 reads CASSFIGQGAQAFF. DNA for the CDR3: TGTGCCAGCAGTTTTATCGGACAGGGGGCGCAGGCTTTCTTT.

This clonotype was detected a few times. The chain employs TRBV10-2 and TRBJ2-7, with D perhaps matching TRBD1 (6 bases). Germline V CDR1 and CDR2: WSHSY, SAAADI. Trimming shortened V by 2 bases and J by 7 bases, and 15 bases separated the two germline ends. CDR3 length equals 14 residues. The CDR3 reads CASSEAGEPWEQYF. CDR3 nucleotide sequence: TGCGCCAGCAGTGAGGCAGGGGAGCCGTGGGAGCAGTACTTC.

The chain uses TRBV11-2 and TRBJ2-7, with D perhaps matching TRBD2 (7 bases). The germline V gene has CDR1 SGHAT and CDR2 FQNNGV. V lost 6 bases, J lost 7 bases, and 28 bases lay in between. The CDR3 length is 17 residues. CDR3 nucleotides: TGTGCCAGCAGGCCCCCTTGGGGGGGGGCCAGACTGGATGAGCAGTACTTC. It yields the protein CASRPPWGGARLDEQYF.

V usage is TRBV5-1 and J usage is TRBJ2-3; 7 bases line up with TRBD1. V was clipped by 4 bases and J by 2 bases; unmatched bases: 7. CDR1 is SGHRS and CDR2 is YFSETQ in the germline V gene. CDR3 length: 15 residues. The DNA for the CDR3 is TGCGCCAGCAGCCTAAGGACAGGAGTCACAGATACGCAGTATTTT. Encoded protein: CASSLRTGVTDTQYF.

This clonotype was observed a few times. The CDR3 region is CASSQVGEDTGELFF. CDR3 sequence (DNA): TGTGCCAGCAGCCAAGTGGGGGAGGACACCGGGGAGCTGTTTTTT. The J gene is TRBJ2-2, the V gene TRBV4-2, with D possibly TRBD2 on 6 matching bases. This CDR3 is built from 15 residues. Germline V CDR1 and CDR2: LGHNA, YNFKEQ. The germline V and J ends were trimmed by 1 base and 3 bases, with 9 bases remaining between them.

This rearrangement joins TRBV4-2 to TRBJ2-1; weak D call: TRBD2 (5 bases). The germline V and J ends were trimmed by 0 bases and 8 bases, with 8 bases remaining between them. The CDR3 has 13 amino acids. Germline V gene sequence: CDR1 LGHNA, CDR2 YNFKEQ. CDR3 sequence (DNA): TGTGCCAGCAGCCAAGAGGGAGCCGATGAGCAGTTCTTC. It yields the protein CASSQEGADEQFF.

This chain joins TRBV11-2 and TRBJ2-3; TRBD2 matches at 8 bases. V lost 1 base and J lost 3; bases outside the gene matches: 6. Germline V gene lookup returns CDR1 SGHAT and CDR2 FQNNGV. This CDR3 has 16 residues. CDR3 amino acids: CASSLGVGGGTDTQYF. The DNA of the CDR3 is TGTGCCAGCAGCTTAGGGGTCGGGGGGGGAACAGATACGCAGTATTTT. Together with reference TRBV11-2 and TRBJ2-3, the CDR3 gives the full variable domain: EAGVAQSPRYKIIEKRQSVAFWCNPISGHATLYWYQQILGQGPKLLIQFQNNGVVDDSQLPKDRFSAERLKGVDSTLKIQPAKLEDSAVYLCASSLGVGGGTDTQYFGPGTRLTVL.